These 11 T cell receptor beta chains originate from one sample sequenced in a study of patients and donors after allogeneic stem cell transplantation. TCRdb used MiXCR to reprocess the RT-PCR reads, holding one entry per CDR3 protein. Among 400,000 to 450,000 distinct CDR3 sequences listed, around 15% were seen once. The sequenced material came from blood, either unsorted or a sorted T cell fraction (not recorded which). The receptors come from a human donor who was either an allogeneic HSCT recipient or a stem cell or donor lymphocyte infusion donor (not recorded which). It is not recorded whose cells these are; they may come from a transplant donor.

The chain has TRBV6-1 and TRBJ1-4; 10 bases agree with TRBD1. The V gene's germline CDR1 is MNHNS and CDR2 SASEGT. The junction had 7 bases not matched to a gene; V was cut back by 6 bases and J by 6 bases. This CDR3 has 15 residues. CDR3 sequence (DNA): TGTGCCAGCAGCGACGCCGGGACAGGGGATGAAAAACTGTTTTTT. Translated, it gives CASSDAGTGDEKLFF.

This clonotype was recorded a few times. V and J are TRBV21-1 and TRBJ1-4. TRBV21-1 is labeled a pseudogene. The CDR3 runs to 14 residues. CDR3 loop: CASRPEAFNEKLFF. CDR3 DNA: TGTGCCAGCAGACCAGAGGCCTTTAATGAAAAACTGTTTTTT.

This clonotype was seen more than once but under ten times. The chain employs TRBV7-9 and TRBJ1-3; D may be TRBD1 (6 bases). This CDR3 spans 14 amino acids. V lost 6 bases to trimming and J lost 2 bases, with 11 bases between them. Germline CDR1 reads SEHNR; CDR2 reads FQNEAQ (reference sequence). The CDR3 loop reads CASSYRTAGNTIYF. The CDR3 bases are TGTGCCAGCAGTTACCGGACAGCTGGAAACACCATATATTTT.

This clonotype showed up just a few times. V usage is TRBV4-3 and J usage is TRBJ2-7; D is perhaps TRBD2 (6 bases). The CDR3 consists of 15 residues. V dropped 7 bases and J dropped 0 bases, with 16 bases sitting between them. Germline V lookup: CDR1 LGHNA, CDR2 YSLEER. The CDR3 bases are TGCGCCAGCAACCTACCGGGACTGCTCTCCTACGAGCAGTACTTC. Translation gives CASNLPGLLSYEQYF.

This clonotype was seen more than once but under ten times. The chain has TRBV27 and TRBJ2-1; D is ambiguous. From germline, CDR1 is MNHEY and CDR2 SMNVEV (reference sequence). The CDR3 loop spans 13 amino acids. Between the trimmed V and J ends, which lost 1 base and 9 bases, there was a span of 10 bases. CDR3 sequence reads: CASSLFNWAEQFF. CDR3 nucleotide sequence: TGTGCCAGCAGTTTATTTAACTGGGCTGAGCAGTTCTTC.

This rearrangement joins TRBV4-3 to TRBJ1-2; D perhaps matches TRBD1 (5 bases). Trimming stripped 0 bases from V and 1 base from J, with 12 bases between. CDR1 LGHNA and CDR2 YSLEER come from the germline V gene. The CDR3 spans 16 residues. CDR3 amino acids: CASSQDSDRLNYGYTF. The CDR3, as DNA: TGCGCCAGCAGCCAAGATTCAGACAGACTTAACTATGGCTACACCTTC.

The chain uses TRBV9 and TRBJ2-7; maybe TRBD1 (5 bases). Germline CDR1 and CDR2: SGDLS and YYNGEE. The V end was cut by 0 bases, the J end by 6 bases, with 16 bases between. This CDR3 has 15 residues. CDR3 protein: CASSVGGQGSSEQYF. CDR3 in DNA: TGTGCCAGCAGCGTAGGGGGTCAGGGTTCGAGCGAGCAGTACTTC.

The CDR3 region is CSVEGLWEVSNEQFF. The CDR3 region has the DNA TGCAGCGTTGAGGGACTATGGGAAGTCTCCAATGAGCAGTTCTTC. V gene TRBV29-1 combines with J gene TRBJ2-1, with TRBD2 matching over 7 bases. With V trimmed by 3 bases and J by 6 bases, 11 bases remained unmatched. Germline lookup yields CDR1 SQVTM and CDR2 ANQGSEA. The CDR3 spans 15 residues.

This clonotype was picked up many times. The chain has TRBV5-5 and TRBJ1-4; no clear D gene. The CDR3 consists of 14 residues. V shed 0 bases and J shed 7 bases, with 10 bases lying between them. From germline, CDR1 is SGHKS and CDR2 YYEKEE (reference sequence). The CDR3 sequence is CASSLGHSFEKLFF. In DNA form, the CDR3 reads TGTGCCAGCAGCTTGGGCCATTCGTTTGAAAAACTGTTTTTT.

This clonotype has only a few counts. The V call is TRBV7-2, the J call TRBJ2-3; 8 positions agree with TRBD1. CDR1 is SGHTA and CDR2 is FQGNSA in the germline V gene. The CDR3 extends over 16 amino acids. The V segment lost 1 base and the J segment 1 base; nucleotides outside the gene matches: 4. The CDR3, as DNA: TGTGCCAGCAGCTTAGTGAGGGACAGGCGCACAGATACGCAGTATTTT. This gives the protein CASSLVRDRRTDTQYF.

At least ten counts were recorded for this clonotype. CDR3: CASGTGEGETQYF. The CDR3 DNA is TGTGCCAGCGGGACGGGGGAAGGGGAGACCCAGTACTTC. The genes are TRBV12-3 or TRBV12-4 and TRBJ2-5; TRBD2 is a possible D gene (6 bases). CDR3 length: 13 amino acids. Trimming shortened V by 8 bases and J by 5 bases, and 15 bases separated the two germline ends.